The sequence of this T cell receptor beta chain was determined in a study of CD8+CD57+ T cells in acquired aplastic anemia. This clonotype was seen repeatedly, ten times or more. As yet, its antigen is unknown. Flow cytometry had shown expanded CD8+CD57+ cells in the patients chosen for sequencing. V shed 0 bases, J shed 4 bases, and the junction held 4 bases outside the gene matches. The germline CDR1 and CDR2 sequences are WSHSY and SAAADI. This CDR3 is built from 15 residues. General study points: Nearly 30 was the count of CD8+ CDR3 sequences that patients shared with controls.

Researchers used genomic DNA as the template to profile TCR beta VDJ and CDR3. MiXCR was run by TCRdb on the reads, yielding one entry per CDR3 protein. The repertoire has under 500,000 distinct CDR3 sequences, approximately 33% of them found once; the top ten carry less than 0.85%. The origin of this receptor is a human donor with aplastic anemia. Sequencing was carried out using sorted CD4+, CD8+, or CD8+CD57+ T cells (not recorded which) from PBMCs. The chain employs TRBV10-2 and TRBJ2-3; 7 nucleotides line up with TRBD2. As DNA, the CDR3 is TGCGCCAGCAGTGAGTCGCCAGCGGGGCCAGATACGCAGTATTTT. Its protein is CASSESPAGPDTQYF.